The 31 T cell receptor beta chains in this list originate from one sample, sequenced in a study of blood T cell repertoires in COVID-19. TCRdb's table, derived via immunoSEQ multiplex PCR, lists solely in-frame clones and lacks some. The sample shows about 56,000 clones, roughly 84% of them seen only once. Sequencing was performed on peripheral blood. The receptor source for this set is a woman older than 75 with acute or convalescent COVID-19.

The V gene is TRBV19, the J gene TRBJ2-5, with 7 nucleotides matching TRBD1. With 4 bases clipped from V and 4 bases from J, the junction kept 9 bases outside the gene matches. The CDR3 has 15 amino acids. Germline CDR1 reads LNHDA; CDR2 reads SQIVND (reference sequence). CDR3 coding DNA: TGTGCCAGTAGTACCCGACAGGGCCTCGGAGAGACCCAGTACTTC. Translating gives CASSTRQGLGETQYF.

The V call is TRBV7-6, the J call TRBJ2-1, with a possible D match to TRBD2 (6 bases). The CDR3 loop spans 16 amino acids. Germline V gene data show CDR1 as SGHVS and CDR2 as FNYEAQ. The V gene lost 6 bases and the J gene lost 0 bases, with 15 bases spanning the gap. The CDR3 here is CASRENSGSSYNEQFF. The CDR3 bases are TGTGCCAGCAGGGAAAATAGCGGTAGCTCCTACAATGAGCAGTTCTTC.

The CDR3 reads CASSYSYEQYF. CDR3 sequence (DNA): TGTGCCAGCAGTTACTCCTACGAGCAGTACTTC. The chain joins TRBV2 to TRBJ2-7, with D unresolved. V lost 5 bases and J lost 0, with 2 bases in between. The CDR3 runs to 11 residues. Germline values: CDR1 SNHLY, CDR2 FYNNEI.

The CDR3 DNA follows: TGTGCCAGCAGTGAAGTCCCCGCAGGGGGCTGGGATACGCAGTATTTT. Its protein is CASSEVPAGGWDTQYF. The chain employs TRBV6-1 and TRBJ2-3, with TRBD1 identical over 8 bases. V was clipped by 1 base and J by 6 bases; unmatched bases: 9. The V gene's germline CDR1 is MNHNS and CDR2 SASEGT. This CDR3 spans 16 amino acids.

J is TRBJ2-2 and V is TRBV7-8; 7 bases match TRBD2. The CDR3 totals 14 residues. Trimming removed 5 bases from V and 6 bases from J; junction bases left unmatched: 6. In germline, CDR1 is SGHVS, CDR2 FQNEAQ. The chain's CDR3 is CASSDITSAGELFF. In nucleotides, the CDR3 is TGTGCCAGCAGCGACATCACTAGCGCCGGGGAGCTGTTTTTT.

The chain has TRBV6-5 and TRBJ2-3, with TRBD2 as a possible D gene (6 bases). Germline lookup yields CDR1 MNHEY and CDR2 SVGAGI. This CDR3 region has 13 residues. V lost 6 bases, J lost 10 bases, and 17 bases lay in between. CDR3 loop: CASSRPPGLPQYF. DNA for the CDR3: TGTGCCAGCAGCCGCCCTCCGGGACTTCCGCAGTATTTT.

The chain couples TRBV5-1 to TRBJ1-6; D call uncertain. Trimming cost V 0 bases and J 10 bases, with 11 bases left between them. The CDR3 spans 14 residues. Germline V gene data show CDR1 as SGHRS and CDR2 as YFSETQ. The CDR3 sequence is CASSLGGKDSPLHF. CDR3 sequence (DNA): TGCGCCAGCAGCTTGGGAGGGAAGGACTCACCCCTCCACTTT.

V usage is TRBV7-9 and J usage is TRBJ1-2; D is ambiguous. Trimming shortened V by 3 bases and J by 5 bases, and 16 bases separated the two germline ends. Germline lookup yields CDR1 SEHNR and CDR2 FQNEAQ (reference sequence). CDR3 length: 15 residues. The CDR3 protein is CASSLEITREYGYTF. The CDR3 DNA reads TGTGCCAGCAGCTTGGAGATCACGAGGGAATATGGCTACACCTTC. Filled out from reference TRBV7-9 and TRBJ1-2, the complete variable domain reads DTGVSQNPRHKITKRGQNVTFRCDPISEHNRLYWYRQTLGQGPEFLTYFQNEAQLEKSRLLSDRFSAERPKGSFSTLEIQRTEQGDSAMYLCASSLEITREYGYTFGSGTRLTVV.

The CDR3 here is CSVGPTQGKNTEAFF. CDR3 in DNA: TGCAGCGTTGGGCCAACACAGGGAAAGAACACTGAAGCTTTCTTT. The rearrangement uses TRBV29-1 and TRBJ1-1; TRBD1 is a possible D gene (6 bases). V was cut by 4 bases and J by 1 base, with 16 bases left in between. Germline assignment: CDR1 SQVTM and CDR2 ANQGSEA. This CDR3 contains 15 residues.

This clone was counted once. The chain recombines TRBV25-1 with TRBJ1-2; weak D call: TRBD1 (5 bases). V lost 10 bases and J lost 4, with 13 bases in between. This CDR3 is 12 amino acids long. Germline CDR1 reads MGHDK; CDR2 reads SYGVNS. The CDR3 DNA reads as TGTGCCACCTCCCAGGGTTTCTATGGCTACACCTTC. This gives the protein CATSQGFYGYTF.

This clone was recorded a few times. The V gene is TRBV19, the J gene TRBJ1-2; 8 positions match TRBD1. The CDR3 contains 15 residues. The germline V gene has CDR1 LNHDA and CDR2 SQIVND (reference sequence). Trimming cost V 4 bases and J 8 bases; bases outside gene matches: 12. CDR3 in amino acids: CASSTPPGGLSGYTF. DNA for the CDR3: TGTGCCAGTAGTACCCCCCCAGGGGGCTTATCAGGCTACACCTTC.

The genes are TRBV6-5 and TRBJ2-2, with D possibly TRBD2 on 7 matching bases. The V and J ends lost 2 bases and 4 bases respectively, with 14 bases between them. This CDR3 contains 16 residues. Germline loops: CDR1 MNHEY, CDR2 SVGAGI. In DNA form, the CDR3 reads TGTGCCAGCAGTTACCCGGGGGGCACGGGCACCGGGGAGCTGTTTTTT. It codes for CASSYPGGTGTGELFF.

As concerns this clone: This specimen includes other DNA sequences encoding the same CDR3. CDR3 loop: CASSLAGGDEQYF. The CDR3 DNA reads as TGTGCCAGCAGCTTGGCGGGGGGAGACGAGCAGTACTTC. V is TRBV5-4 and J is TRBJ2-7, with 7 bases lining up with TRBD2. This CDR3 region has 13 residues. The J segment lost 5 bases and the V segment lost 0 bases, leaving 2 bases of the junction unmatched. Germline V gives CDR1 SGHNT, CDR2 YYREEE (reference sequence).

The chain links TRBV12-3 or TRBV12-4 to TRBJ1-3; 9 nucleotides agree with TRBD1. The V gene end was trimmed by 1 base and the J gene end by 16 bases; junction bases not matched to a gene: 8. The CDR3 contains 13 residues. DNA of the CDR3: TGTGCCAGCAGTTTAGAGTTGGGACAGGGAGGGTATTTT. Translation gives CASSLELGQGGYF.

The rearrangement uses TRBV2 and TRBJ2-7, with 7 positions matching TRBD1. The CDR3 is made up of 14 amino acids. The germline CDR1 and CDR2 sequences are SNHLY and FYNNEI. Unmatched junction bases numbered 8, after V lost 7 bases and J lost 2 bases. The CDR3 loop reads CASNHDRVTYEQYF. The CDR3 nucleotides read TGTGCCAGCAACCATGACAGGGTTACCTACGAGCAGTACTTC.

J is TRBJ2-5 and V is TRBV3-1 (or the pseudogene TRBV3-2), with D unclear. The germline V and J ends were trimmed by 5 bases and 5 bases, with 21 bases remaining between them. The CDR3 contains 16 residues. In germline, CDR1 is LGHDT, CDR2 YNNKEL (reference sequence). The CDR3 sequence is CASSTRLKPSAETQYF. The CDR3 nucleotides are TGTGCCAGCAGCACGAGACTTAAACCCTCGGCGGAGACCCAGTACTTC.

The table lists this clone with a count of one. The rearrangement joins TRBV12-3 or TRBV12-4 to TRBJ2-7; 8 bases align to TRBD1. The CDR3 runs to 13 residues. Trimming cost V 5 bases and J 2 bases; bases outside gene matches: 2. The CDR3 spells CASSGTGPYEQYF. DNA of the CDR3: TGTGCCAGCAGTGGGACAGGACCCTACGAGCAGTACTTC.

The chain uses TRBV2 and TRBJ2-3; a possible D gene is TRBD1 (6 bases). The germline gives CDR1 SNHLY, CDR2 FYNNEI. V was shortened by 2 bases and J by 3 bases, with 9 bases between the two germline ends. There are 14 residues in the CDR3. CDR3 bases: TGTGCCAGCAGTGAATTGGGGGCGACAGATACGCAGTATTTT. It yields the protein CASSELGATDTQYF.

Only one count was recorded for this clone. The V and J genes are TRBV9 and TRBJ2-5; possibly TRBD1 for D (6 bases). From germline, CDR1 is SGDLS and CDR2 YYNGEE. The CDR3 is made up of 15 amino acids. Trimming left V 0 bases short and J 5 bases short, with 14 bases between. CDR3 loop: CASSVERGRGETQYF. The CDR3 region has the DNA TGTGCCAGCAGCGTAGAGAGGGGAAGGGGGGAGACCCAGTACTTC.

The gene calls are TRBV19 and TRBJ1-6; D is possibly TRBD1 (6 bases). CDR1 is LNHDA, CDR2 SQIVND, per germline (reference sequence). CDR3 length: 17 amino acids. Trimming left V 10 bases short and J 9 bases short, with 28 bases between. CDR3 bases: TGTGCCACCCCGCCTCCGGGACGCAAGGGAGGGGGTTCACCCCTCCACTTT. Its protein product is CATPPPGRKGGGSPLHF.

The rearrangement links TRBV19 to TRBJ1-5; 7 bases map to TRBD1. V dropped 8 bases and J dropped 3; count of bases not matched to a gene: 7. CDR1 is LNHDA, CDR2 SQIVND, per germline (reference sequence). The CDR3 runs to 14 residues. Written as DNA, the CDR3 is TGTGCCAGTGAAGGACAGGCGATCAATCAGCCCCAGCATTTT. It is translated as CASEGQAINQPQHF.

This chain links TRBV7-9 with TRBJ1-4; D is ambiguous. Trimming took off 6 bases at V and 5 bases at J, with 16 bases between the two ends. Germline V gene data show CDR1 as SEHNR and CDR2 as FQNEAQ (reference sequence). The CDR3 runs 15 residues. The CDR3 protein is CASSQDGDRNEKLFF. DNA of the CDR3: TGTGCCAGCAGTCAAGACGGAGACCGGAATGAAAAACTGTTTTTT.

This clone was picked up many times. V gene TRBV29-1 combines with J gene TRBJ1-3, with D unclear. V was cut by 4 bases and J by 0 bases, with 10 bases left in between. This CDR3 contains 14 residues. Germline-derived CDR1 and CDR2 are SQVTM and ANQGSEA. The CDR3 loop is CSVVVPDSGNTIYF. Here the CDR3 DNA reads TGCAGCGTTGTCGTGCCAGACTCTGGAAACACCATATATTTT.

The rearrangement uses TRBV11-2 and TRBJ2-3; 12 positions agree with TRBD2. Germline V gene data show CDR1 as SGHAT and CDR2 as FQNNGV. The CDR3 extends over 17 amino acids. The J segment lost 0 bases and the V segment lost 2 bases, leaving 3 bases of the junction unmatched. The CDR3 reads CASSLIGLAGSTDTQYF. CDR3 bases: TGTGCCAGCAGCTTAATCGGACTAGCGGGGAGCACAGATACGCAGTATTTT.

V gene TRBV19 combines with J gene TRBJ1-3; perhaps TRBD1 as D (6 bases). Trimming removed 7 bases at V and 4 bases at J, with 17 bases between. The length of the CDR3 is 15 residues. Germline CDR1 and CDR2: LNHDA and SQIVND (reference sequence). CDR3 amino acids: CASNAGDAWGNTIYF. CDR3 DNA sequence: TGTGCCAGTAACGCAGGGGATGCGTGGGGAAACACCATATATTTT.

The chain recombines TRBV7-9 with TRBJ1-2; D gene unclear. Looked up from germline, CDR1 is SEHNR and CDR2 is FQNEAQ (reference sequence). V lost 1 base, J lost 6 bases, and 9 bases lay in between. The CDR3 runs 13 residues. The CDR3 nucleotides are TGTGCCAGCAGCTTAGTTTCGTTCGATGGCTACACCTTC. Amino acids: CASSLVSFDGYTF.

The CDR3 DNA reads as TGTGCCAGCAAGCCGGCAACTAATGAAAAACTGTTTTTT. This encodes CASKPATNEKLFF. V and J are TRBV27 and TRBJ1-4; no clear D. The CDR3 has 13 residues. Germline V gives CDR1 MNHEY, CDR2 SMNVEV (reference sequence). V lost 7 bases and J 0 bases, leaving 6 bases between the germline ends.

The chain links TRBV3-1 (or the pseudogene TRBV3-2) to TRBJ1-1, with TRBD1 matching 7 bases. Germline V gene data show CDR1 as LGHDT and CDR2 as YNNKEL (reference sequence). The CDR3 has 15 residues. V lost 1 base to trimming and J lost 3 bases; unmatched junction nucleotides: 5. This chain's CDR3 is CASSQGTGRYTEAFF. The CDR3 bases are TGTGCCAGCAGCCAAGGGACAGGCCGCTACACTGAAGCTTTCTTT.

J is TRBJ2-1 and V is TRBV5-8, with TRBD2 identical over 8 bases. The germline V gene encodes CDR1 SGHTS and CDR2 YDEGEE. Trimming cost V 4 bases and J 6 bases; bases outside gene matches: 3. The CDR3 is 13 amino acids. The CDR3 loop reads CASSRRGGNEQFF. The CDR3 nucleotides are TGTGCCAGCAGCCGTCGGGGGGGCAATGAGCAGTTCTTC.

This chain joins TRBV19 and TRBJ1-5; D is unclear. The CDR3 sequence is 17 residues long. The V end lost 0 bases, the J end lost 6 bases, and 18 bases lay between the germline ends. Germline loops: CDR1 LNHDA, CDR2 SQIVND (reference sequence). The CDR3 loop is CASSIDLEERRGQPQHF. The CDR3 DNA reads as TGTGCCAGTAGTATAGATCTAGAAGAGCGACGCGGTCAGCCCCAGCATTTT.

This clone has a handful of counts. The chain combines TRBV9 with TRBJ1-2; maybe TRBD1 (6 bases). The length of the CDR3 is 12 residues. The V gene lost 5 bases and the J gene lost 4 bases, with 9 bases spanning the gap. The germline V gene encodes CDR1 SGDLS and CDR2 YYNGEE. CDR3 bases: TGTGCCAGCAGTGAGGACAGCTATGGCTACACCTTC. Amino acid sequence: CASSEDSYGYTF. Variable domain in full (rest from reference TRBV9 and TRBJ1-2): DSGVTQTPKHLITATGQRVTLRCSPRSGDLSVYWYQQSLDQGLQFLIQYYNGEERAKGNILERFSAQQFPDLHSELNLSSLELGDSALYFCASSEDSYGYTFGSGTRLTVV.